This T cell receptor (beta chain) was sequenced during a study of shared clonotypes between healthy human individuals. Looking at the study overall: The donor pool was made up of a couple of women and three men aged 18 to 49.

On this clone: Its target is unknown.

This CDR3 spans 14 amino acids. J was trimmed by 1 base and V by 1 base; bases with no gene match: 2. Looked up from germline, CDR1 is SQVTM and CDR2 is ANQGSEA. Study-wide points: The researchers took only blood, and tissue repertoires probably look different.

The protocol was immunoSEQ multiplex PCR, while the TCRdb copy is restricted to in-frame clones and leaves out a portion. The table includes some 530,000 clones, over 70% detected once. The chain combines TRBV29-1 with TRBJ2-7, with 9 positions matching TRBD1. The sequenced material came from PBMCs. The sequence was obtained from a woman between 35 and 50 years old in good health. Some clones in this sample may be carry-over from other donors' samples. The CDR3 DNA reads TGCAGCGTTGAAGGGACAGGGGTTTCCTACGAGCAGTACTTC. Its translation is CSVEGTGVSYEQYF.